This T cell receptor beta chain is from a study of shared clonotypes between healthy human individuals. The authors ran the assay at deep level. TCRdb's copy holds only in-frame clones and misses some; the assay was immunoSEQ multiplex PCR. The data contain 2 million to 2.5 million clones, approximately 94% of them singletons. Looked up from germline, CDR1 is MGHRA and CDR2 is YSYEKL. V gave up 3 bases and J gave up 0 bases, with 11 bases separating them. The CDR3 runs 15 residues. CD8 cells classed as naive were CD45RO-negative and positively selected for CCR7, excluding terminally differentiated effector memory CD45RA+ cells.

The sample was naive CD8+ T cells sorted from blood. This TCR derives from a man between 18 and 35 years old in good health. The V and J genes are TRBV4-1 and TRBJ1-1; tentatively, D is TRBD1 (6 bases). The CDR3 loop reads CASSHLGQLNTEAFF. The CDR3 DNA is TGCGCCAGCAGCCACCTGGGACAACTGAACACTGAAGCTTTCTTT.